A single sample gave rise to the 9 T cell receptor beta chains below, sequenced in a study of identical twins. From the 5' RACE reads, TCRdb called clonotypes with MiXCR, one entry per CDR3 protein. Of about 520,000 distinct CDR3 sequences listed, 20% to 25% are singletons. These data also featured in a second study, about T cells expressing NK-cell markers.

The sample was CD4+ T cells sorted from blood. All receptors come from a woman aged 18-30 years in good health.

This clonotype has a handful of counts. The gene calls are TRBV20-1 and TRBJ2-1; 7 nucleotides line up with TRBD2. V shed 6 bases and J 0 bases; nucleotides not matched to a gene: 11. The CDR3 has 16 residues. The germline V gene has CDR1 DFQATT and CDR2 SNEGSKA (reference sequence). The DNA of the CDR3 is TGCAGTGCAACCTCTAGACTAGCCCTCTCCTACAATGAGCAGTTCTTC. The encoded protein is CSATSRLALSYNEQFF.

The V call is TRBV7-2, the J call TRBJ2-7, with D maybe TRBD1 (5 bases). Trimming cost V 4 bases and J 5 bases, with 18 bases left between them. CDR3 length equals 15 residues. Germline assignment: CDR1 SGHTA and CDR2 FQGNSA. CDR3 nucleotides: TGTGCCAGCAGCTCCCCCGCCAGGGAATCAAACGAGCAGTACTTC. This translates into CASSSPARESNEQYF.

This chain uses TRBV12-3 or TRBV12-4 with TRBJ2-1, with D perhaps TRBD2 (6 bases). The CDR3 is made up of 15 amino acids. V dropped 6 bases and J dropped 9 bases, with 21 bases sitting between them. The CDR3, as DNA: TGTGCCAGCAGGGACTCCGGAGGGCCTGACGCTGAGCAGTTCTTC. Residues: CASRDSGGPDAEQFF.

This clonotype has a handful of counts. The chain joins TRBV6-1 to TRBJ2-6; D is unresolved. CDR1 and CDR2 from the germline V gene are MNHNS and SASEGT. The CDR3 contains 15 residues. Trimming removed 6 bases at V and 1 base at J, with 10 bases between. CDR3 protein: CASRRGRSGANVLTF. The CDR3 nucleotides are TGTGCCAGCAGACGCGGCAGATCTGGGGCCAACGTCCTGACTTTC.

This clonotype was observed a few times. The genes are TRBV29-1 and TRBJ2-5; 13 positions match TRBD2. In germline, CDR1 is SQVTM, CDR2 ANQGSEA. This CDR3 is 16 amino acids long. V dropped 5 bases and J dropped 4; count of bases not matched to a gene: 10. The DNA of the CDR3 is TGCAGCGTTTGGACTAGCGGGGGCCAGGGGGGAGAGACCCAGTACTTC. The encoded protein is CSVWTSGGQGGETQYF.

V and J are TRBV15 and TRBJ2-1, with TRBD2 identical over 9 bases. V dropped 5 bases and J dropped 4; count of bases not matched to a gene: 9. Germline CDR1 LNHNV, CDR2 YYDKDF (reference sequence). The CDR3 has 16 amino acids. The CDR3 protein is CATSPERLAGYNEQFF. The CDR3 DNA reads TGTGCCACCAGCCCTGAAAGGCTAGCGGGGTACAATGAGCAGTTCTTC.

CDR3: CASSRRPGPNEKLFF. In DNA form, the CDR3 reads TGCGCCAGCAGCAGGCGTCCGGGACCTAATGAAAAACTGTTTTTT. The chain recombines TRBV4-3 with TRBJ1-4; D possibly corresponds to TRBD1 (5 bases). The CDR3 is made up of 15 amino acids. The V end lost 5 bases, the J end lost 3 bases, and 13 bases lay between the germline ends. Germline CDR1 LGHNA, CDR2 YSLEER.

Only one count was recorded for this clonotype. This sequence joins TRBV24-1 and TRBJ2-1; D possibly matches TRBD1 or TRBD2 (5 bases each). Germline CDR1 is KGHDR and CDR2 is SFDVKD. This CDR3 spans 13 amino acids. V was shortened by 3 bases and J by 6 bases, with 8 bases between the two germline ends. The CDR3 nucleotides are TGTGCCACCAGTGATGGGACCCCCAATGAGCAGTTCTTC. Translation gives CATSDGTPNEQFF.

This rearrangement joins TRBV10-3 to TRBJ2-1; a weak D match, TRBD2 (7 bases). This CDR3 region has 13 residues. Deletions cut 6 bases from V and 10 bases from J, with 16 bases between. CDR1 ENHRY and CDR2 SYGVKD come from the germline V gene. The CDR3 DNA reads TGTGCCATCAGGCCCGCTGGGGGGGGCGAGCAGTTCTTC. Translation gives CAIRPAGGGEQFF.